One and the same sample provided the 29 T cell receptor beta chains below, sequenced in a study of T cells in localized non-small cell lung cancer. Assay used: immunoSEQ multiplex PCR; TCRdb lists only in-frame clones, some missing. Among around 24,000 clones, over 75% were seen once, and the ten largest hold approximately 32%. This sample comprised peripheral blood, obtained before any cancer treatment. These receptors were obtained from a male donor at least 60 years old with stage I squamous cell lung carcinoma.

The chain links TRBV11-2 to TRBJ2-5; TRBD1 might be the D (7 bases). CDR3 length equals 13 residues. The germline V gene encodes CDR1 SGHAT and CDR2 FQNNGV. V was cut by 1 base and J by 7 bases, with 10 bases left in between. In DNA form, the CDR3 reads TGTGCCAGCAGCTTAGGACAGGGAGGGACCCAGTACTTC. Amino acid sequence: CASSLGQGGTQYF.

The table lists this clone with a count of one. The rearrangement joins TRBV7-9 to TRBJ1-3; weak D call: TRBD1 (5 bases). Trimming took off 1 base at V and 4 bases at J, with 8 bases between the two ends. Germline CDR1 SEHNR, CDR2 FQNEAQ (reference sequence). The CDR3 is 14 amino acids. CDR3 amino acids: CASSLGRGGNTIYF. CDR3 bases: TGTGCCAGCAGCTTAGGTCGGGGCGGAAACACCATATATTTT.

CDR3 DNA: TGTGCCAGCAGCCAAGACCCCAGCAGGGGGTTGGGTGAAGCTTTCTTT. Protein: CASSQDPSRGLGEAFF. The rearrangement links TRBV14 to TRBJ1-1; 7 nucleotides match TRBD1. The germline V gene has CDR1 SGHDN and CDR2 FVKESK. This CDR3 is built from 16 residues. The junction had 11 bases not matched to a gene; V was cut back by 0 bases and J by 7 bases.

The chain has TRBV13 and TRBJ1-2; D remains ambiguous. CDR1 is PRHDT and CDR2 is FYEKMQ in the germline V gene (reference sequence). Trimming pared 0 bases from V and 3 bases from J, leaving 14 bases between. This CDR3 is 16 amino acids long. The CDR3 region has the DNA TGTGCCAGCAGCTTAGGGCGAACCCCCCTAGACTATGGCTACACCTTC. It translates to CASSLGRTPLDYGYTF.

CDR3 residues: CASSPSLGGGFAEQYF. CDR3 nucleotide sequence: TGTGCCAGCAGCCCTTCCTTAGGTGGGGGGTTCGCCGAGCAGTACTTC. This chain uses TRBV11-3 with TRBJ2-7; possible D gene TRBD2, 6 bases. Germline V gives CDR1 SGHNT, CDR2 YENEEA. The length of the CDR3 is 16 residues. V was clipped by 5 bases and J by 6 bases, with 23 bases between them.

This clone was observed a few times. The CDR3 spells CASQGLRQPQHF. For the CDR3, the DNA is TGTGCCAGTCAGGGTTTGAGACAGCCCCAGCATTTT. V is TRBV2 and J is TRBJ1-5; a weak D match, TRBD1 (5 bases). The germline V and J ends were trimmed by 9 bases and 7 bases, with 13 bases remaining between them. Germline loops: CDR1 SNHLY, CDR2 FYNNEI. The CDR3 contains 12 residues.

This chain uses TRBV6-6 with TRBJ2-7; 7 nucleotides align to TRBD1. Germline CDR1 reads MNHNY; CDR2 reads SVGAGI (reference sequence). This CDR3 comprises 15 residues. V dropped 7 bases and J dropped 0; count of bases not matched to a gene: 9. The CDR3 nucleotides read TGTGCCAGCAACAAAGGACAGGTGAGCTCCTACGAGCAGTACTTC. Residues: CASNKGQVSSYEQYF.

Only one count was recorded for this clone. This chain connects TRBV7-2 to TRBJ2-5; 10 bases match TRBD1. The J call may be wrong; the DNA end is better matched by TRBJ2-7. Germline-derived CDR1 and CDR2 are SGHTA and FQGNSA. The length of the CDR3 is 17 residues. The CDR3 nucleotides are TGTGCCAGCAGCACCCGGCGGGGGGACAGGGGCGGGTACGAGCAGTACTTC. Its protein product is CASSTRRGDRGGYEQYF.

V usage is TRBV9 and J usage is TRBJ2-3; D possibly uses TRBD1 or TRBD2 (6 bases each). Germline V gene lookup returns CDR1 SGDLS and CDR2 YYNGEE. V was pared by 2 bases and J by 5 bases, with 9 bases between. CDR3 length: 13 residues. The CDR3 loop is CASSVEGGDTQYF. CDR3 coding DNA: TGTGCCAGCAGCGTGGAGGGGGGAGATACGCAGTATTTT.

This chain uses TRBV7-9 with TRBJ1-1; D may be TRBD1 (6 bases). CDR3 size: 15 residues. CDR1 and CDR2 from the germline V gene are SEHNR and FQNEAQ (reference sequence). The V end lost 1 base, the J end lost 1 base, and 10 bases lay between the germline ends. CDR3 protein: CASSLVGRGNTEAFF. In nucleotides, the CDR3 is TGTGCCAGCAGCTTAGTGGGCAGGGGGAACACTGAAGCTTTCTTT.

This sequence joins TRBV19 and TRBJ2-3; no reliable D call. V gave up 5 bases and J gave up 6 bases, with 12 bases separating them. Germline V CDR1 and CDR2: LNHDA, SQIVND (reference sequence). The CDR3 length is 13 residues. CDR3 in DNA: TGTGCCAGTAGTCTTCAAAGCGCCGATACGCAGTATTTT. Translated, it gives CASSLQSADTQYF.

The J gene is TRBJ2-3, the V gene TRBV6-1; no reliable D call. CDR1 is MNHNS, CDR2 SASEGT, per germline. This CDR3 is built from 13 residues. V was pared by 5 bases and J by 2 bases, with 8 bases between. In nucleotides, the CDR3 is TGTGCCAGCAGTCTAGAGCCCACAGATACGCAGTATTTT. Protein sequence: CASSLEPTDTQYF.

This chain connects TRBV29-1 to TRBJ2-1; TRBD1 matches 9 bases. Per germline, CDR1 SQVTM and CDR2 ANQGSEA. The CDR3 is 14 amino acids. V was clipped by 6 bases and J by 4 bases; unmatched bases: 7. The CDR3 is CSVVGQGRYNEQFF. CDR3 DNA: TGCAGCGTAGTCGGACAGGGGCGGTACAATGAGCAGTTCTTC.

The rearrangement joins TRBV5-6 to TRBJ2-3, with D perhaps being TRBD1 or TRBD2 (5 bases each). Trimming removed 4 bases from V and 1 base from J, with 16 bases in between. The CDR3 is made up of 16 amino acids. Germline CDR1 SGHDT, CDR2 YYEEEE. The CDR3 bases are TGTGCCAGCAGCCTGTATCAGGGAGTGGGCACAGATACGCAGTATTTT. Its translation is CASSLYQGVGTDTQYF. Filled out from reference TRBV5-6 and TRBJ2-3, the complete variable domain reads DAGVTQSPTHLIKTRGQQVTLRCSPKSGHDTVSWYQQALGQGPQFIFQYYEEEERQRGNFPDRFSGHQFPNYSSELNVNALLLGDSALYLCASSLYQGVGTDTQYFGPGTRLTVL.

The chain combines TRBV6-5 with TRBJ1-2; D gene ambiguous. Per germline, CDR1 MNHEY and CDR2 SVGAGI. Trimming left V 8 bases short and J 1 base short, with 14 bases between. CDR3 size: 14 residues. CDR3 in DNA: TGTGCCAGCGGACGACTCTGGGGTAACTATGGCTACACCTTC. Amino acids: CASGRLWGNYGYTF.

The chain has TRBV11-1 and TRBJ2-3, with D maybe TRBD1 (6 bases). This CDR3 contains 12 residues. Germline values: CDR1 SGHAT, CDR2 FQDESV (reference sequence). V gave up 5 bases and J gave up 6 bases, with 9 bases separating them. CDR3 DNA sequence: TGTGCCAGCAGCAGAGACAGGGATACGCAGTATTTT. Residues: CASSRDRDTQYF.

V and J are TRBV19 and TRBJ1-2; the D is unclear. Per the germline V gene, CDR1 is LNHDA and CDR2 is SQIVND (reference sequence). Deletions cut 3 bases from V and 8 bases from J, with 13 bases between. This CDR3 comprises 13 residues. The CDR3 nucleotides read TGTGCCAGTAGTATGGTCGGGTTACCAGGCTACACCTTC. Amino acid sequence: CASSMVGLPGYTF.

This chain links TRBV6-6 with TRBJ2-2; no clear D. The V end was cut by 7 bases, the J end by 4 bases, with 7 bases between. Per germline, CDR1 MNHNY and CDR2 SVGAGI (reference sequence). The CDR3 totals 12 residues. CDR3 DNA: TGTGCCAGCACGCTAGGCACCGGGGAGCTGTTTTTT. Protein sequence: CASTLGTGELFF.

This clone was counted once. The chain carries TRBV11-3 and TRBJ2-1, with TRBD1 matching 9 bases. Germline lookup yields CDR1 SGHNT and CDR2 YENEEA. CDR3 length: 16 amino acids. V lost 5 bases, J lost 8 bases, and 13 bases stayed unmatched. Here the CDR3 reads CASSRQGDKRFDEQFF. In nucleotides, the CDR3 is TGTGCCAGCAGCCGACAGGGGGATAAACGGTTTGATGAGCAGTTCTTC.

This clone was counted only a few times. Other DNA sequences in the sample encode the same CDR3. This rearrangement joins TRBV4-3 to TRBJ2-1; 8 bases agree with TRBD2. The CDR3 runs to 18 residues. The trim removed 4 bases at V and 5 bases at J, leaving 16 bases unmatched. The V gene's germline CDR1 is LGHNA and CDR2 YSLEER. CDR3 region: CASSLRGGWEPRDNEQFF. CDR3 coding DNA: TGCGCCAGCAGCCTACGGGGGGGGTGGGAGCCACGGGACAATGAGCAGTTCTTC.

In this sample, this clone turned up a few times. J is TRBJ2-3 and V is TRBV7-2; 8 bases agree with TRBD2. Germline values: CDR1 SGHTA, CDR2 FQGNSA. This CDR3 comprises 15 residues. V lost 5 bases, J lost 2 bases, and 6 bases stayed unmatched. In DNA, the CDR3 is TGTGCCAGCAGCCGCCCTAGCGGGTCCACAGATACGCAGTATTTT. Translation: CASSRPSGSTDTQYF.

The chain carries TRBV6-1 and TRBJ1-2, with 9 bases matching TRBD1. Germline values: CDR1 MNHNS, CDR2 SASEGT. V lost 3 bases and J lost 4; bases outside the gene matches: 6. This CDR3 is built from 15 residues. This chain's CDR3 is CASSEGQGIFYGYTF. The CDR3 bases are TGTGCCAGCAGTGAGGGACAGGGAATTTTCTATGGCTACACCTTC.

CDR3 sequence (DNA): TGTGCCACCGGACAGGGGACCTACGAGCAGTACTTC. Its translation: CATGQGTYEQYF. The chain uses TRBV7-9 and TRBJ2-5; 9 nucleotides agree with TRBD1. The J call may not be correct, given that the DNA end is closer to TRBJ2-7. Germline V lookup: CDR1 SEHNR, CDR2 FQNEAQ (reference sequence). This CDR3 region has 12 residues.

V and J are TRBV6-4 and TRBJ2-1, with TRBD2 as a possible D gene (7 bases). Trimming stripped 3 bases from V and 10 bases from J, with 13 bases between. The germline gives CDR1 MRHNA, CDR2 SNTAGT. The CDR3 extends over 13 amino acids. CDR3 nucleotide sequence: TGTGCCAGCAGTGAACAGGGAGCGGGGGAGCAGTTCTTC. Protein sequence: CASSEQGAGEQFF.

The CDR3: CASSRGGAHGYTF. CDR3 bases: TGTGCCAGCAGCCGTGGAGGGGCCCATGGCTACACCTTC. The chain couples TRBV6-5 to TRBJ1-2, with TRBD1 as a possible D gene (5 bases). Germline V CDR1 and CDR2: MNHEY, SVGAGI. The CDR3 has 13 residues. The ends were cut back, 6 bases at V and 6 bases at J, with 14 bases in the middle.

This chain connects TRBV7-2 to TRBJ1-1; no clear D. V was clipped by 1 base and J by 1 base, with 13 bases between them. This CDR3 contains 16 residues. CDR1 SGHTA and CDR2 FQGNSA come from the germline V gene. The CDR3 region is CASSLVLGTGNTEAFF. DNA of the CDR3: TGTGCCAGCAGCTTAGTTCTCGGCACGGGGAACACTGAAGCTTTCTTT.

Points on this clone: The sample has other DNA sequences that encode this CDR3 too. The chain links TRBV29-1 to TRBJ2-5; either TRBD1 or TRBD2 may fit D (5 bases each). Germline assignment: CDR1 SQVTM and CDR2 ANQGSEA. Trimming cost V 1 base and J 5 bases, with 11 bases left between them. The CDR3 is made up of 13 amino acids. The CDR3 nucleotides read TGCAGCGTTGAAGGGAATCGGGGCGAGACCCAGTACTTC. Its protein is CSVEGNRGETQYF.

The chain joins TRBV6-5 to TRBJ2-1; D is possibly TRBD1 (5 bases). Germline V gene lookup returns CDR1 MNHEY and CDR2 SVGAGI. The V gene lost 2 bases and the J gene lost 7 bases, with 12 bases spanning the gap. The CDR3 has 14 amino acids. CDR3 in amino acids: CASSYRGVRNEQFF. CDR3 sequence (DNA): TGTGCCAGCAGTTACAGGGGCGTAAGGAATGAGCAGTTCTTC.

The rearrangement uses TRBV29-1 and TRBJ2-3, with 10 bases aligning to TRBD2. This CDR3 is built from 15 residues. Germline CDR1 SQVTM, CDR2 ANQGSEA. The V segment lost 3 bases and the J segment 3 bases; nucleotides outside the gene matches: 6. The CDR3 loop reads CSVDTSGRVTDTQYF. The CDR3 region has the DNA TGCAGCGTTGATACGAGCGGGAGGGTGACAGATACGCAGTATTTT.